Below, 2 T cell receptor beta chains from the same sample are listed, as sequenced in a study of PD-1 blockade in classical Hodgkin lymphoma. Only in-frame clones appear in the TCRdb table, and some are missing; sequencing was by immunoSEQ multiplex PCR. The data hold approximately 41,000 clones, with around 86% observed a single time. All patients experienced relapse after autologous stem cell transplantation, and brentuximab vedotin exposure was variable. The specimen comprised peripheral blood mononuclear cells (PBMCs), sampled before the second cycle of nivolumab. The receptors stem from a human donor with classical Hodgkin lymphoma.

This chain connects TRBV4-2 to TRBJ2-1, with TRBD2 identical over 12 bases. The CDR3 is 18 residues long. Germline CDR1 is LGHNA and CDR2 is YNFKEQ. The V and J ends lost 2 bases and 0 bases, in that order; junction bases with no gene match: 5. The CDR3 bases are TGTGCCAGCAGCCAATCCACTAGCGGGAGGAGCTCCTACAATGAGCAGTTCTTC. It yields the protein CASSQSTSGRSSYNEQFF.

The chain combines TRBV11-2 with TRBJ2-5; D not resolved. Trimming took 1 base from V and 1 from J, leaving 4 bases between them. Looked up from germline, CDR1 is SGHAT and CDR2 is FQNNGV. The CDR3 loop spans 13 amino acids. DNA of the CDR3: TGTGCCAGCAGCTTAGGGGGCCAAGAGACCCAGTACTTC. This encodes CASSLGGQETQYF. The full variable domain, with the rest looked up from reference TRBV11-2 and TRBJ2-5, is EAGVAQSPRYKIIEKRQSVAFWCNPISGHATLYWYQQILGQGPKLLIQFQNNGVVDDSQLPKDRFSAERLKGVDSTLKIQPAKLEDSAVYLCASSLGGQETQYFGPGTRLLVL.